This TCR beta chain emerged from a study of beta chain features in type 1 diabetes. Across the whole study: There were some 110 million sorted cells examined across all samples. Overall study findings and caveats: Shorter TCRB CDR3s, moderately but significantly so, marked every one of the four CD4+ subsets in Type 1 diabetes patients.

The investigators reverse transcribed all of the isolated RNA, so they sequenced expressed TCRB transcripts. Repertoires were generated with immunoSEQ multiplex PCR, while TCRdb's copy carries only in-frame clones and drops some. The sample contains 100,000 to 150,000 clones, about 15% of which appear only once. A note on this clone: Its antigen is not known.

Germline V lookup: CDR1 SNHLY, CDR2 FYNNEI. Trimming left V 4 bases short and J 2 bases short, with 14 bases between. The CDR3 runs to 15 residues. The source material was central memory CD4+ T cells from blood. This TCR came from a young man with type 1 diabetes. This chain links TRBV2 with TRBJ1-2; the D gene is possibly TRBD1 (6 bases). The CDR3 is CASSAQTGGNYGYTF. The CDR3 DNA reads TGTGCCAGCAGTGCTCAGACAGGAGGAAACTATGGCTACACCTTC.